The 25 T cell receptor beta chains below were found in one sample sequenced in a study of shared clonotypes between healthy human individuals. Repertoires were generated with immunoSEQ multiplex PCR, while TCRdb's copy carries only in-frame clones and drops some. This table has 2 million to 2.5 million clones, 85% to 95% appearing once. The sample comprised naive CD4+ T cells from PBMCs. The subset was: CD45RA+ positively selected. All receptors derive from a man in his late teens or twenties in good health. Some clones in this sample may be carry-over from other donors' samples.

The chain has TRBV10-1 and TRBJ2-2; 8 bases agree with TRBD1. This CDR3 is built from 16 residues. Germline values: CDR1 WNHNN, CDR2 SYGVQD (reference sequence). The V gene end was trimmed by 3 bases and the J gene end by 3 bases; junction bases not matched to a gene: 6. CDR3 sequence (DNA): TGCGCCAGCAGTGATGGCAGGGGGCCGGACACCGGGGAGCTGTTTTTT. This codes for CASSDGRGPDTGELFF.

The gene calls are TRBV18 and TRBJ2-7; no reliable D call. Germline lookup yields CDR1 KGHSH and CDR2 LQKENI. Trimming cost V 1 base and J 5 bases, with 12 bases left between them. CDR3 size: 14 residues. CDR3 DNA sequence: TGTGCCAGCTCACCACAGAACCAGGCTGACGAGCAGTACTTC. The encoded protein is CASSPQNQADEQYF.

The V call is TRBV5-5, the J call TRBJ1-1; D possibly corresponds to TRBD1 (5 bases). This CDR3 comprises 14 residues. Germline CDR1 and CDR2: SGHKS and YYEKEE (reference sequence). The germline V and J ends were trimmed by 2 bases and 5 bases, with 13 bases remaining between them. The CDR3 coding sequence is TGTGCCAGCAGCTTTAGAGCAGGGTTAACTGAAGCTTTCTTT. Its translation is CASSFRAGLTEAFF.

V is TRBV2 and J is TRBJ2-7; tentative D call: TRBD2 (6 bases). The V end was cut by 10 bases, the J end by 2 bases, with 15 bases between. CDR3 length: 13 residues. Germline-derived CDR1 and CDR2 are SNHLY and FYNNEI. The CDR3 DNA reads as TGTGCCATTGGCCGGGAGATGACCTACGAGCAGTACTTC. Amino acid sequence: CAIGREMTYEQYF.

The rearrangement joins TRBV6-1 to TRBJ1-5; D unclear. This CDR3 has 16 amino acids. V dropped 0 bases and J dropped 4 bases, with 13 bases sitting between them. CDR1 and CDR2 from the germline V gene are MNHNS and SASEGT. CDR3 sequence: CASSEAPWPSNQPQHF. The CDR3 DNA reads as TGTGCCAGCAGTGAAGCCCCTTGGCCCTCGAATCAGCCCCAGCATTTT.

The chain joins TRBV5-8 to TRBJ1-2, with unresolved D. The V gene lost 0 bases and the J gene lost 4 bases, with 4 bases spanning the gap. Germline V CDR1 and CDR2: SGHTS, YDEGEE. The CDR3 spans 12 residues. The CDR3 nucleotides are TGTGCCAGCAGCTTGGTATCCTATGGCTACACCTTC. Translation: CASSLVSYGYTF.

Here the CDR3 reads CSLLTRHTDTQYF. Written as DNA, the CDR3 is TGCAGCCTCTTAACAAGACACACAGATACGCAGTATTTT. The chain has TRBV29-1 and TRBJ2-3; D not certain. CDR3 length: 13 amino acids. Germline V gene lookup returns CDR1 SQVTM and CDR2 ANQGSEA. V was shortened by 8 bases and J by 2 bases, with 14 bases between the two germline ends.

This chain uses TRBV7-2 with TRBJ1-2; 12 nucleotides agree with TRBD1. This CDR3 comprises 15 residues. Trimming cost V 5 bases and J 13 bases; bases outside gene matches: 14. CDR1 and CDR2 from the germline V gene are SGHTA and FQGNSA. The CDR3 nucleotides are TGTGCCAGCAGCACACAGATCGGGACAGGGGGCCGGGTCACCTTC. The encoded protein is CASSTQIGTGGRVTF.

The V and J genes are TRBV7-3 and TRBJ2-2; a possible D gene is TRBD2 (6 bases). Germline CDR1 SGHTA, CDR2 FQGTGA. This CDR3 is 14 amino acids long. Trimming removed 5 bases at V and 6 bases at J, with 13 bases between. The DNA of the CDR3 is TGTGCCAGCAGCCTAAGGCGGGAAGCCGGGGAGCTGTTTTTT. Its translation is CASSLRREAGELFF.

This chain links TRBV19 with TRBJ2-7; 8 positions agree with TRBD1. The CDR3 loop spans 16 amino acids. V shed 5 bases and J 1 base; nucleotides not matched to a gene: 10. Germline CDR1 reads LNHDA; CDR2 reads SQIVND (reference sequence). The CDR3 bases are TGTGCCAGTAGTCCTAAACAGGGGGGACCATCCTACGAGCAGTACTTC. It encodes CASSPKQGGPSYEQYF.

This chain joins TRBV28 and TRBJ2-7, with 7 bases matching TRBD1. Trimming cost V 6 bases and J 7 bases; bases outside gene matches: 15. The CDR3 has 15 residues. Germline V gene data show CDR1 as MDHEN and CDR2 as SYDVKM. The CDR3 DNA follows: TGTGCCAGCAGAGCCCCGACAGGGATCTTTGGTGAGCAGTACTTC. As protein: CASRAPTGIFGEQYF.

The sample holds a few counts of this clone. One end of the junction fails to match germline, which may point to a read error. V gene TRBV2 combines with J gene TRBJ2-7; no firm D call. In germline, CDR1 is SNHLY, CDR2 FYNNEI. The CDR3 totals 10 residues. As DNA, the CDR3 is TGTGCCAGCAGTTGGGCCCAGGCCGCATTC. Encoded protein: CASSWAQAAF.

The V and J genes are TRBV18 and TRBJ2-1, with 13 bases matching TRBD2. Looked up from germline, CDR1 is KGHSH and CDR2 is LQKENI. The CDR3 has 15 amino acids. Trimming took 2 bases from V and 10 from J; bases not matched to a gene: 5. The DNA for the CDR3 is TGTGCCAGCTCACCAGGACTAGCGGGAGTTATGGAGCAGTTCTTC. Amino acids: CASSPGLAGVMEQFF.

Points on this clone: Other DNA sequences in this sample translate to the same CDR3. The chain combines TRBV6-1 with TRBJ1-4; 7 positions agree with TRBD1. CDR3 length equals 15 residues. From germline, CDR1 is MNHNS and CDR2 SASEGT. The V gene end was trimmed by 7 bases and the J gene end by 3 bases; junction bases not matched to a gene: 8. The CDR3 loop is CASTTNRGANEKLFF. In DNA, the CDR3 is TGTGCCAGCACTACGAACAGGGGAGCTAATGAAAAACTGTTTTTT.

The gene calls are TRBV7-8 and TRBJ1-1; TRBD1 matches 10 bases. The CDR3 is 14 residues long. J lost 5 bases, V lost 1 base, and 1 base had no gene match. Per germline, CDR1 SGHVS and CDR2 FQNEAQ. The CDR3 protein is CASSLGGQGTEAFF. CDR3 nucleotides: TGTGCCAGCAGCTTAGGGGGACAGGGGACTGAAGCTTTCTTT.

CDR3 bases: TGTGCCAGCAGCCCCCAGGGCGTAGGGGGCTACACCTTC. Protein: CASSPQGVGGYTF. The V and J genes are TRBV27 and TRBJ1-2; D possibly corresponds to TRBD1 (5 bases). Germline assignment: CDR1 MNHEY and CDR2 SMNVEV (reference sequence). Trimming stripped 6 bases from V and 8 bases from J, with 16 bases between. This CDR3 contains 13 residues.

As regards this clone: Other DNA sequences from this sample encode an identical CDR3 as well. This chain links TRBV5-1 with TRBJ2-1; D call uncertain. V lost 0 bases and J 0 bases, leaving 7 bases between the germline ends. The CDR3 covers 15 residues. Germline values: CDR1 SGHRS, CDR2 YFSETQ. The CDR3 nucleotides read TGCGCCAGCAGCTTGGCGCGGAGCTCCTACAATGAGCAGTTCTTC. Its protein is CASSLARSSYNEQFF.

The genes are TRBV5-1 and TRBJ2-5; 9 bases are shared with TRBD2. The V gene end was trimmed by 4 bases and the J gene end by 4 bases; junction bases not matched to a gene: 8. The CDR3 is made up of 15 amino acids. Germline-derived CDR1 and CDR2 are SGHRS and YFSETQ. Written as DNA, the CDR3 is TGCGCCAGCAGCGGGGACGGGACTAGCTTAGAGACCCAGTACTTC. Protein: CASSGDGTSLETQYF.

On this clone: The same CDR3 also results from other DNA sequences found in this sample. V is TRBV7-2 and J is TRBJ2-3; possible D gene TRBD2, 6 bases. Germline V lookup: CDR1 SGHTA, CDR2 FQGNSA. V lost 0 bases and J lost 3, with 7 bases in between. There are 14 residues in the CDR3. CDR3 coding DNA: TGTGCCAGCAGCTTAGCGCGGGGAACAGATACGCAGTATTTT. Translating it yields CASSLARGTDTQYF.

J is TRBJ2-4 and V is TRBV6-5; 7 bases map to TRBD1. Germline V CDR1 and CDR2: MNHEY, SVGAGI. The trim removed 6 bases at V and 7 bases at J, leaving 6 bases unmatched. The CDR3 has 13 amino acids. In nucleotides, the CDR3 is TGTGCCAGCAGCCCGACAGGGATGAACATTCAGTACTTC. Residues: CASSPTGMNIQYF.

V and J are TRBV28 and TRBJ2-7, with 8 bases aligning to TRBD1. J gave up 1 base and V 6 bases, and 8 bases lay outside the gene matches. Germline assignment: CDR1 MDHEN and CDR2 SYDVKM. This CDR3 has 15 residues. CDR3 coding DNA: TGTGCCAGCAGGGAACAGGGGGTGGTTTCCTACGAGCAGTACTTC. Encoded protein: CASREQGVVSYEQYF.

In regard to this clone: The same CDR3 can be traced to other DNA sequences in this sample. V is TRBV9 and J is TRBJ2-7; TRBD1 aligns across 10 bases. Germline CDR1 is SGDLS and CDR2 is YYNGEE. V gave up 4 bases and J gave up 1 base; unmatched junction bases: 2. There are 14 residues in the CDR3. Here the CDR3 reads CASSKGQGSYEQYF. The CDR3 DNA reads as TGTGCCAGCAGCAAGGGACAGGGGTCCTACGAGCAGTACTTC.

This CDR3 reads CASSYSESGETGYTF. As DNA, the CDR3 is TGCGCCAGCAGCTATTCCGAGAGTGGTGAGACGGGCTACACCTTC. The chain combines TRBV5-1 with TRBJ1-2; no definite D call. Trimming removed 3 bases from V and 8 bases from J, with 20 bases in between. Germline V gene lookup returns CDR1 SGHRS and CDR2 YFSETQ. This CDR3 has 15 amino acids.

The CDR3 nucleotides read TGTGCCACCAGCCTGTGGGGGGGCCGGGCTAATGAAAAACTGTTTTTT. Protein product: CATSLWGGRANEKLFF. The J gene is TRBJ1-4, the V gene TRBV15; D perhaps matches TRBD1 (6 bases). CDR1 and CDR2 from the germline V gene are LNHNV and YYDKDF (reference sequence). The CDR3 is 16 residues long. Trimming stripped 5 bases from V and 3 bases from J, with 16 bases between.

V is TRBV7-9 and J is TRBJ1-4, with D perhaps matching TRBD1 (6 bases). Per the germline V gene, CDR1 is SEHNR and CDR2 is FQNEAQ (reference sequence). CDR3 length: 15 amino acids. Trimming left V 2 bases short and J 6 bases short, with 13 bases between. The DNA of the CDR3 is TGTGCCAGCAGCTTAATTACAGGGAGGCATGAAAAACTGTTTTTT. It codes for CASSLITGRHEKLFF.